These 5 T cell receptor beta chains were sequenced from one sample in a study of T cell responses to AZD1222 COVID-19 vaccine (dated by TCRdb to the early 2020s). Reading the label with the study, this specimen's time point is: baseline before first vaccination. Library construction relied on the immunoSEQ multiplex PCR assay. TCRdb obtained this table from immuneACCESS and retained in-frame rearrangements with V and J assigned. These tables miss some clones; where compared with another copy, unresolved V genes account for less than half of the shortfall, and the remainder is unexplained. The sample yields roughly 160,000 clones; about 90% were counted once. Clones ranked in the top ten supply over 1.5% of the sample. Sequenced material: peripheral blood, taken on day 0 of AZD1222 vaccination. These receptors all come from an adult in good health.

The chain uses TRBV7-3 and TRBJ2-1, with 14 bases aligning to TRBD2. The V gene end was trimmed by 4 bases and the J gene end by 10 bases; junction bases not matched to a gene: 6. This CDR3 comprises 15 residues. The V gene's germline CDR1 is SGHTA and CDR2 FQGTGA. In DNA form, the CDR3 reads TGTGCCAGCAGCTCGGGACTAGCGGGAGTTGAGGAGCAGTTCTTC. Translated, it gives CASSSGLAGVEEQFF.

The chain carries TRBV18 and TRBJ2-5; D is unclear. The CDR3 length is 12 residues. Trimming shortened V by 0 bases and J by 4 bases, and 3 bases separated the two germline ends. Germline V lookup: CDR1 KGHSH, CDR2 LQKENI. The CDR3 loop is CASSPPGETQYF. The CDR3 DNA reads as TGTGCCAGCTCACCACCAGGAGAGACCCAGTACTTC.

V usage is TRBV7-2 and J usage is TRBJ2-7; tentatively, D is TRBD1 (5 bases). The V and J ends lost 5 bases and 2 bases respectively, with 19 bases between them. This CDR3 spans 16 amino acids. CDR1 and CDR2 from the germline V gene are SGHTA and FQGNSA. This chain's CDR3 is CASSPRSGRSTYEQYF. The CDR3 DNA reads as TGTGCCAGCAGCCCTAGGTCAGGGCGGTCTACCTACGAGCAGTACTTC.

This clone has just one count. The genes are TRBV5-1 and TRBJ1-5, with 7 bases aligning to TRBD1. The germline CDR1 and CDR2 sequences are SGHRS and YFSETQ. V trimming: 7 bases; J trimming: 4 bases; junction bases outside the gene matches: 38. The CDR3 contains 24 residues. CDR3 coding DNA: TGCGCCAGCCTTCCTGCCCCTCGGACAGGCGATTCTCGAGGGGCCATTAAAACAAATCAGCCCCAGCATTTT. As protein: CASLPAPRTGDSRGAIKTNQPQHF.

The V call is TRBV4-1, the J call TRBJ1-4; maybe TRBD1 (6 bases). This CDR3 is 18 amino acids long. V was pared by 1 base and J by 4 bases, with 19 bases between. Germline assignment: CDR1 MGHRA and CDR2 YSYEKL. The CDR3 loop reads CASSQADLRTENNEKLFF. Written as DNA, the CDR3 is TGCGCCAGCAGCCAAGCCGACCTGCGGACAGAAAATAATGAAAAACTGTTTTTT.